The next 13 T cell receptor beta chains were all read from a single sample in a study of graft-versus-host responses after intestinal transplantation. The antigens for these receptors are not known. Libraries were prepared by immunoSEQ multiplex PCR; TCRdb keeps only in-frame clonotypes and omits some of them. The sample yields about 39,000 clones, 93% seen once. The sequencing used unstimulated CD8+ T cells sorted from spleen or lymph node cells, collected before transplant. These receptors all stem from a human donor who was the organ donor for an intestinal transplant.

This clone was detected only a few times. This sequence joins TRBV28 and TRBJ1-3; no reliable D call. This CDR3 contains 14 residues. Germline lookup yields CDR1 MDHEN and CDR2 SYDVKM. V lost 6 bases and J lost 4, with 13 bases in between. This CDR3 is CASSALLSGNTIYF. The CDR3 DNA follows: TGTGCCAGCAGCGCACTACTCTCCGGAAACACCATATATTTT.

The V gene is TRBV15, the J gene TRBJ2-7, with 8 bases fitting TRBD2. The CDR3 totals 12 residues. The V gene's germline CDR1 is LNHNV and CDR2 YYDKDF (reference sequence). The J segment lost 4 bases and the V segment lost 8 bases, leaving 4 bases of the junction unmatched. The CDR3 coding sequence is TGTGCCACCGCCCCGGGAGGGTACGAGCAGTACTTC. Its protein product is CATAPGGYEQYF.

V gene TRBV27 combines with J gene TRBJ2-1; 9 positions agree with TRBD2. Germline V gene data show CDR1 as MNHEY and CDR2 as SMNVEV (reference sequence). This CDR3 is built from 17 residues. The J segment lost 3 bases and the V segment lost 5 bases, leaving 11 bases of the junction unmatched. The CDR3 sequence: CASSVHQREDYYNEQFF. The CDR3, as DNA: TGTGCCAGCAGTGTCCACCAGCGGGAGGATTACTACAATGAGCAGTTCTTC.

The chain recombines TRBV5-4 with TRBJ2-6, with 7 bases fitting TRBD1. Germline trimming cut 0 bases from V and 11 bases from J; bases unmatched to any gene: 2. This CDR3 region has 13 residues. Per the germline V gene, CDR1 is SGHNT and CDR2 is YYREEE (reference sequence). In nucleotides, the CDR3 is TGTGCCAGCAGCTTGGACAGGGGATACGTCCTGACTTTC. This sequence encodes CASSLDRGYVLTF.

This chain links TRBV11-2 with TRBJ2-3; D gene uncertain. V shed 1 base and J shed 4 bases, with 6 bases lying between them. The CDR3 length is 13 residues. The V gene's germline CDR1 is SGHAT and CDR2 FQNNGV. The CDR3 DNA follows: TGTGCCAGCAGCTTAGGAGGCCCAGATACGCAGTATTTT. Amino acid sequence: CASSLGGPDTQYF.

The chain is built from TRBV14 and TRBJ1-5; 10 bases are a match to TRBD1. The CDR3 covers 16 residues. CDR1 SGHDN and CDR2 FVKESK come from the germline V gene. V dropped 2 bases and J dropped 5; count of bases not matched to a gene: 6. The CDR3 DNA reads TGTGCCAGCAGCCAAAAGACAGGGGGCGCCGATCAGCCCCAGCATTTT. Amino acids: CASSQKTGGADQPQHF. The variable domain in full, with the rest retrieved from reference TRBV14 and TRBJ1-5, is EAGVTQFPSHSVIEKGQTVTLRCDPISGHDNLYWYRRVMGKEIKFLLHFVKESKQDESGMPNNRFLAERTGGTYSTLKVQPAELEDSGVYFCASSQKTGGADQPQHFGDGTRLSIL.

The V gene is TRBV13, the J gene TRBJ2-1; TRBD2 agrees at 11 bases. Germline assignment: CDR1 PRHDT and CDR2 FYEKMQ (reference sequence). The V segment lost 5 bases and the J segment 10 bases; nucleotides outside the gene matches: 13. This CDR3 region has 16 residues. CDR3 protein: CASSASGTSGRREQFF. In nucleotides, the CDR3 is TGTGCCAGCAGCGCTTCCGGGACTAGCGGTCGGAGAGAGCAGTTCTTC. Filled out from reference TRBV13 and TRBJ2-1, the complete variable domain reads AAGVIQSPRHLIKEKRETATLKCYPIPRHDTVYWYQQGPGQDPQFLISFYEKMQSDKGSIPDRFSAQQFSDYHSELNMSSLELGDSALYFCASSASGTSGRREQFFGPGTRLTVL.

The rearrangement uses TRBV27 and TRBJ1-5; D gene ambiguous. Trimming shortened V by 5 bases and J by 5 bases, and 7 bases separated the two germline ends. The CDR3 consists of 12 residues. Germline CDR1 is MNHEY and CDR2 is SMNVEV (reference sequence). CDR3 coding DNA: TGTGCCAGCAGTCTCCTGGATCAGCCCCAGCATTTT. As protein: CASSLLDQPQHF.

In its sample, this clone was seen a few times. The CDR3 reads CASSNHEGIGVDTQYF. CDR3 DNA: TGTGCCAGCAGCAACCATGAGGGGATCGGTGTGGATACGCAGTATTTT. J is TRBJ2-3 and V is TRBV21-1. TRBV21-1 is labeled a pseudogene. This CDR3 is 16 amino acids long.

This chain uses TRBV30 with TRBJ2-2; TRBD1 matches 12 bases. The length of the CDR3 is 17 residues. The V gene's germline CDR1 is GTSNPN and CDR2 SVGIG (reference sequence). V lost 0 bases, J lost 3 bases, and 5 bases stayed unmatched. The CDR3 coding sequence is TGTGCCTGGAGTGTGGGGACAGGGGGCGTGGACACCGGGGAGCTGTTTTTT. This codes for CAWSVGTGGVDTGELFF.

V usage is TRBV11-3 and J usage is TRBJ2-1; TRBD2 aligns across 8 bases. This CDR3 spans 15 amino acids. With V trimmed by 4 bases and J by 2 bases, 4 bases remained unmatched. Germline values: CDR1 SGHNT, CDR2 YENEEA. This CDR3 is CASSSRTSPYNEQFF. CDR3 nucleotide sequence: TGTGCCAGCAGCTCCCGGACTAGCCCCTACAATGAGCAGTTCTTC.

The chain uses TRBV7-2 and TRBJ2-1; possible D gene TRBD2, 5 bases. Germline assignment: CDR1 SGHTA and CDR2 FQGNSA. This CDR3 is 17 amino acids long. V was shortened by 1 base and J by 2 bases, with 15 bases between the two germline ends. The CDR3 loop is CASSLELRTGTYNEQFF. DNA of the CDR3: TGTGCCAGCAGCTTAGAATTGAGGACGGGAACCTACAATGAGCAGTTCTTC.

The chain uses TRBV5-6 and TRBJ2-6, with D tentatively TRBD1 or TRBD2 (5 bases each). V lost 3 bases to trimming and J lost 1 base, with 17 bases between them. The CDR3 length is 18 residues. CDR1 is SGHDT and CDR2 is YYEEEE in the germline V gene. The CDR3 loop is CASSWDPSELSGANVLTF. The CDR3 DNA is TGTGCCAGCAGCTGGGACCCATCCGAACTTTCTGGGGCCAACGTCCTGACTTTC.